This T cell receptor (beta chain) is from a study of beta chain features in type 1 diabetes. Per donor, one heparinised blood draw averaged approximately 120 mL. Sorting that relied on CD45RO/CCR7/CD25/CD127/CD95/CD27 yielded CD4+ naive, central memory, regulatory and stem cell-like memory cells. Purity exceeded 95% in all sorted populations. This CDR3 contains 14 residues. Concerning this clone: The target antigen is unknown.

Of the isolated RNA, all was reverse transcribed, and so the sequenced material was expressed TCRB transcripts. Produced via immunoSEQ multiplex PCR; TCRdb's table is partial and in-frame only. The sample shows more than 100,000 clones, roughly 28% of them seen only once. The study, taken as a whole, reports: Type 1 diabetes patients showed a moderate but significant shortening of TCRB CDR3s in all four CD4+ subsets. Shorter templates might be favored by PCR, and equally so in patients and in controls.

The chain joins TRBV21-1 to TRBJ2-7; the DNA was not compared with TRBD1, the D call given in the table. TRBV21-1 is a recognized pseudogene. The sequenced sample consisted of central memory CD4+ T cells from blood. The clonotype was recovered from a woman younger than 30 with type 1 diabetes. CDR3: CASSRDSTRYEQYV. DNA of the CDR3: TGTGCCAGCAGCAGGGACAGTACTAGGTACGAGCAGTACGTC.